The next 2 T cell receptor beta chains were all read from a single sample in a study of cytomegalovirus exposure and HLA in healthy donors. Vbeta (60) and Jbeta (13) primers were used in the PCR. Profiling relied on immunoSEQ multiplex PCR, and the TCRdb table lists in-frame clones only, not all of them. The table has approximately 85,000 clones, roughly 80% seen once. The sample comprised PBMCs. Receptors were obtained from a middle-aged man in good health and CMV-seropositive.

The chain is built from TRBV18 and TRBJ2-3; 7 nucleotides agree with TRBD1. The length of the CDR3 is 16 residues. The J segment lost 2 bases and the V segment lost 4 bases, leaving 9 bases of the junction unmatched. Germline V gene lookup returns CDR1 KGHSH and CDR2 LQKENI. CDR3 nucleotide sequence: TGTGCCAGCTCACAGACCGGGACAGAAATCACAGATACGCAGTATTTT. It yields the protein CASSQTGTEITDTQYF.

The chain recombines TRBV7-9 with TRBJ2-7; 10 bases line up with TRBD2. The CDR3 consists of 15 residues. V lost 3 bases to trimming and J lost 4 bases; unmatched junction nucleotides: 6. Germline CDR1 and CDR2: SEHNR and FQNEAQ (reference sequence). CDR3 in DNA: TGTGCCAGCAGCTTGGCTAGCGGGAGCGGTTACGAGCAGTACTTC. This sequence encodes CASSLASGSGYEQYF.